This T cell receptor (beta chain) was obtained from a study of siplizumab effects on memory and regulatory T cells. Study outcomes and limitations: A significant reduction in alloreactive sequences traceable to unstimulated CD4+ memory cells was produced by siplizumab. Researchers did not confirm the suppressive function of proliferating Tregs from siplizumab cultures. The study found that mappable alloreactive CD4+ clones averaged about 70% Treg-derived with siplizumab and 25% to 30% in controls.

This table comes from immunoSEQ multiplex PCR, and its TCRdb copy is limited to in-frame clones, with some not included. The top ten hold about 0.62% of the sample, which has 95,000 to 110,000 clones, roughly 92% seen once. Germline V gene data show CDR1 as SGHKS and CDR2 as YYEKEE (reference sequence). The CDR3 is made up of 16 amino acids. The germline V and J ends were trimmed by 1 base and 1 base, with 14 bases remaining between them. A remark on this clone: Its target is not known.

The TCR sequence derives from a human donor in good health. The specimen was Tregs sorted from blood. The J gene is TRBJ2-5, the V gene TRBV5-5; D possibly uses TRBD1 or TRBD2 (5 bases each). The CDR3: CASSLIWDPPQETQYF. In DNA form, the CDR3 reads TGTGCCAGCAGCTTGATTTGGGACCCTCCCCAAGAGACCCAGTACTTC.